These 2 T cell receptor beta chains originate from one sample sequenced in a study of tumor-infiltrating lymphocytes in localized non-small cell lung cancer listed by TCRdb under 2021. Libraries were built with the immunoSEQ multiplex PCR assay. Sourced from immuneACCESS, this table was stored by TCRdb with only in-frame sequences that have V and J called. A share of the clones is absent; for the studies checked, an unresolved V gene accounts for under half, and the remainder has no known explanation. This sample gives approximately 6,700 clones in total; around 70% of them show up just once. The biggest ten clones account for approximately 30% of the sample. Source material: lung tumor tissue. All receptors derive from a human donor with non-small cell lung cancer.

The rearrangement links TRBV19 to TRBJ1-1; possible D gene TRBD1, 5 bases. V lost 5 bases and J 5 bases, leaving 15 bases between the germline ends. Germline values: CDR1 LNHDA, CDR2 SQIVND (reference sequence). The CDR3 contains 14 residues. In DNA form, the CDR3 reads TGTGCCAGTAGTGGGGGGAGGAGGTCTACTGAAGCTTTCTTT. The encoded protein is CASSGGRRSTEAFF.

This rearrangement joins TRBV25-1 to TRBJ2-1, with TRBD1 matching 8 bases. CDR3 length: 14 amino acids. Trimming at V came to 6 bases and at J to 3 bases, leaving 4 bases not matched to a gene. Germline values: CDR1 MGHDK, CDR2 SYGVNS. CDR3 DNA: TGTGCCAGCAGCTGGGGACAGGTCTACAATGAGCAGTTCTTC. Translated: CASSWGQVYNEQFF.